The clone carrying this T cell receptor (beta chain) was detected ten times or more. Covering alpha and beta chains, TRAV- and TRBV-specific primers were used for the first-strand cDNA. TCR amplification used 20 to 25 PCR cycles, a constant-region primer and a V-primer adapter. Using its own MiXCR run on the reads, TCRdb lists one record per CDR3 protein. The sample lists 100,000 or so distinct CDR3 sequences; under 25% were seen once. The data stem from a study of low-dose radiotherapy and immunotherapy resistance in tumors. Documented time point: after trial treatment. The treatment here: LDRT plus nivolumab, ipilimumab, low-dose cyclophosphamide and aspirin (RACIN trial). This CDR3 spans 16 amino acids. Unmatched junction bases numbered 11, after V lost 4 bases and J lost 3 bases. The V gene's germline CDR1 is SGHVS and CDR2 FNYEAQ.

The sequencing here drew on PBMCs, taken after low-dose radiotherapy plus immunotherapy. This sequence joins TRBV7-6 and TRBJ2-5, with 7 bases lining up with TRBD1. The sequence derives from a male donor with prostate cancer. Here the CDR3 reads CASSSTTGTVEETQYF. The CDR3 region has the DNA TGTGCCAGCAGCTCCACAACGGGGACAGTAGAAGAGACCCAGTACTTC.